The 8 T cell receptor beta chains listed next were all sequenced from one sample in a study of cytomegalovirus exposure and HLA in healthy donors. 60 Vbeta and 13 Jbeta primers were used in PCR. Measured with immunoSEQ multiplex PCR; TCRdb has only the in-frame clones, and not every one. The repertoire holds some 210,000 clones, with around 73% as singletons. Sequences were obtained from PBMCs. Receptors originate from a male donor in good health and CMV-seronegative.

There are a few counts of this clone. V is TRBV5-1 and J is TRBJ2-1, with 7 bases aligning to TRBD1. The V gene's germline CDR1 is SGHRS and CDR2 YFSETQ. J gave up 4 bases and V 6 bases, and 4 bases lay outside the gene matches. The CDR3 extends over 13 amino acids. CDR3 nucleotides: TGCGCCAGCATGGAGACAGGGTACAATGAGCAGTTCTTC. Translated: CASMETGYNEQFF.

The rearrangement links TRBV5-5 to TRBJ2-7; D is perhaps TRBD1 (6 bases). Germline values: CDR1 SGHKS, CDR2 YYEKEE (reference sequence). V dropped 6 bases and J dropped 4 bases, with 14 bases sitting between them. There are 13 residues in the CDR3. The CDR3 protein is CASMMGAGYEQYF. Here the CDR3 DNA reads TGTGCCAGCATGATGGGGGCGGGTTACGAGCAGTACTTC.

This clone appeared a few times. This chain connects TRBV4-1 to TRBJ2-7; TRBD2 aligns across 7 bases. Germline CDR1 MGHRA, CDR2 YSYEKL. Unmatched junction bases numbered 9, after V lost 1 base and J lost 0 bases. This CDR3 region has 17 residues. The CDR3 loop reads CASSQVAGAPSSYEQYF. In nucleotides, the CDR3 is TGCGCCAGCAGCCAAGTGGCGGGAGCCCCGAGCTCCTACGAGCAGTACTTC.

This clone has a handful of counts. This sequence joins TRBV29-1 and TRBJ2-2; the match to TRBD2 covers 7 bases. V lost 5 bases, J lost 8 bases, and 11 bases stayed unmatched. This CDR3 has 14 residues. Germline CDR1 and CDR2: SQVTM and ANQGSEA. The CDR3 DNA reads as TGCAGCGTTTTCCGGGTAGCGGGTTCAGGGGAGCTGTTTTTT. This gives the protein CSVFRVAGSGELFF.

This clone was seen just once. The chain is built from TRBV29-1 and TRBJ2-7, with D perhaps matching TRBD2 (7 bases). Trimming took off 7 bases at V and 1 base at J, with 20 bases between the two ends. Germline assignment: CDR1 SQVTM and CDR2 ANQGSEA. The CDR3 is made up of 15 amino acids. CDR3 in DNA: TGCAGCGCAGGGGACGCGGGGGTCTCTTCCTACGAGCAGTACTTC. The encoded protein is CSAGDAGVSSYEQYF.

The genes are TRBV7-2 and TRBJ2-5; the match to TRBD1 covers 9 bases. The CDR3 has 15 amino acids. CDR1 and CDR2 from the germline V gene are SGHTA and FQGNSA. The V and J ends lost 1 base and 1 base, in that order; junction bases with no gene match: 1. This CDR3 is CASSLVDRGQETQYF. In DNA form, the CDR3 reads TGTGCCAGCAGCTTAGTGGACAGGGGCCAAGAGACCCAGTACTTC.

The rearrangement joins TRBV2 to TRBJ2-5; the match to TRBD2 covers 7 bases. The J segment lost 4 bases and the V segment lost 4 bases, leaving 3 bases of the junction unmatched. This CDR3 has 13 amino acids. CDR1 and CDR2 from the germline V gene are SNHLY and FYNNEI. Written as DNA, the CDR3 is TGTGCCAGCAGTGGGGGACTACGAGAGACCCAGTACTTC. It translates to CASSGGLRETQYF.

The V call is TRBV7-9, the J call TRBJ2-5; 7 positions match TRBD2. V gave up 7 bases and J gave up 11 bases; unmatched junction bases: 22. CDR1 and CDR2 (germline): SEHNR, FQNEAQ (reference sequence). This CDR3 has 16 amino acids. The chain's CDR3 is CASTGGAGVPWGEQYF. CDR3 DNA sequence: TGTGCCAGCACCGGGGGTGCGGGAGTCCCCTGGGGTGAGCAGTACTTC.